A selection of T cell receptor beta chains follows, all from one sample in a study of cytomegalovirus exposure and HLA in healthy donors. The repertoire was sequenced with immunoSEQ multiplex PCR; TCRdb's copy has only in-frame clones and lacks some. The repertoire holds about 150,000 clones, around 78% seen once, with 2.5% to 4% in the top ten. The sample comprised PBMCs. These receptors were collected from a woman in her 50s in good health and CMV-seropositive. Each CDR3 is given with its conserved first and last residue. Fields, in order: D gene, clone size, CDR3 length, J gene, V gene, CDR3 protein, CDR3 DNA. The D gene is left open where the match is weak. Part of the rows lack a size; the others show once, few, many or a class for expanded clones.

D gene: -
clone size: few
CDR3 length: 13
J gene: TRBJ2-2
V gene: TRBV27
CDR3 protein: CASSTGTVGELFF
CDR3 DNA: TGTGCCAGCAGTACAGGTACCGTCGGGGAGCTGTTTTTT

D gene: TRBD1
clone size: -
CDR3 length: 15
J gene: TRBJ2-7
V gene: TRBV5-5
CDR3 protein: CASSSYLGQAPEQYF
CDR3 DNA: TGTGCCAGCAGCTCGTATTTGGGACAGGCCCCCGAGCAGTACTTC

D gene: TRBD2
clone size: -
CDR3 length: 13
J gene: TRBJ2-1
V gene: TRBV4-3
CDR3 protein: CASSQGAGRKQFF
CDR3 DNA: TGCGCCAGCAGCCAAGGAGCGGGAAGGAAGCAGTTCTTC

D gene: -
clone size: -
CDR3 length: 12
J gene: TRBJ1-2
V gene: TRBV5-1
CDR3 protein: CASGEANYGYTF
CDR3 DNA: TGCGCCAGCGGAGAAGCTAACTATGGCTACACCTTC

D gene: -
clone size: -
CDR3 length: 13
J gene: TRBJ1-3
V gene: TRBV18
CDR3 protein: CASQHSSGNTIYF
CDR3 DNA: TGTGCCAGCCAGCACAGCTCTGGAAACACCATATATTTT

D gene: -
clone size: -
CDR3 length: 16
J gene: TRBJ1-5
V gene: TRBV4-1
CDR3 protein: CASSPPGTPSNQPQHF
CDR3 DNA: TGCGCCAGCAGCCCGCCCGGGACACCAAGCAATCAGCCCCAGCATTTT

D gene: TRBD1
clone size: -
CDR3 length: 12
J gene: TRBJ1-2
V gene: TRBV6-5
CDR3 protein: CASAHRGGGYTF
CDR3 DNA: TGTGCCAGCGCACACAGGGGGGGAGGCTACACCTTC

D gene: -
clone size: -
CDR3 length: 14
J gene: TRBJ2-5
V gene: TRBV19
CDR3 protein: CASSIELARETQYF
CDR3 DNA: TGTGCCAGTAGTATCGAGCTAGCGAGGGAGACCCAGTACTTC

D gene: TRBD1
clone size: -
CDR3 length: 14
J gene: TRBJ2-3
V gene: TRBV19
CDR3 protein: CASSDDRATDTQYF
CDR3 DNA: TGTGCCAGTAGTGACGACAGGGCCACAGATACGCAGTATTTT

D gene: -
clone size: -
CDR3 length: 17
J gene: TRBJ2-2
V gene: TRBV18
CDR3 protein: CASSPVATSSNTGELFF
CDR3 DNA: TGTGCCAGCTCACCAGTCGCGACATCCTCGAACACCGGGGAGCTGTTTTTT

D gene: -
clone size: -
CDR3 length: 15
J gene: TRBJ2-6
V gene: TRBV5-4
CDR3 protein: CASSLSGTGANVLTF
CDR3 DNA: TGTGCCAGCAGCTTATCAGGGACTGGGGCCAACGTCCTGACTTTC

D gene: TRBD2
clone size: -
CDR3 length: 14
J gene: TRBJ2-1
V gene: TRBV10-1
CDR3 protein: CASSPSGGAVEQFF
CDR3 DNA: TGCGCCAGCAGCCCTAGCGGGGGGGCCGTTGAGCAGTTCTTC

D gene: TRBD1
clone size: few
CDR3 length: 15
J gene: TRBJ2-3
V gene: TRBV2
CDR3 protein: CASSEVGQGADTQYF
CDR3 DNA: TGTGCCAGCAGTGAAGTAGGACAGGGGGCGGATACGCAGTATTTT